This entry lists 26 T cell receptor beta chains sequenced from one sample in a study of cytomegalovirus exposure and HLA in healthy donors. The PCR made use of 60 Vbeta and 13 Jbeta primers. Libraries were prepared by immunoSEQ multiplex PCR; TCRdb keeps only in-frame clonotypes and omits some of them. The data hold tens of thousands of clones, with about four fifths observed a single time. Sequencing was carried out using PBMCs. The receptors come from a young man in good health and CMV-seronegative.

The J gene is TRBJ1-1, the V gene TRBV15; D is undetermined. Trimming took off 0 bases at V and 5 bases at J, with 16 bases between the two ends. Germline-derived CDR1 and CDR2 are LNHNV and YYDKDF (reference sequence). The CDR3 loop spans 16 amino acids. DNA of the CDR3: TGTGCCACCAGCAGAGATGTCAGGAACCAGAATACTGAAGCTTTCTTT. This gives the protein CATSRDVRNQNTEAFF.

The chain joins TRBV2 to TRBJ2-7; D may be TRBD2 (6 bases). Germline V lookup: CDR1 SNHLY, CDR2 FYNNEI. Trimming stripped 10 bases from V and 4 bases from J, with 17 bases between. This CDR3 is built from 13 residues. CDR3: CATQGDLFYEQYF. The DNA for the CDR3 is TGTGCCACCCAAGGGGACTTATTTTACGAGCAGTACTTC.

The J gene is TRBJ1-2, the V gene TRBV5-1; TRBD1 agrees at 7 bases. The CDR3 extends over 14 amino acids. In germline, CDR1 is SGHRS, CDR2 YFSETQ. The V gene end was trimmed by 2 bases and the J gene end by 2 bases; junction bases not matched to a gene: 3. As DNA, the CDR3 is TGCGCCAGCAGCTTCCAACAGGGGAACTATGGCTACACCTTC. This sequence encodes CASSFQQGNYGYTF.

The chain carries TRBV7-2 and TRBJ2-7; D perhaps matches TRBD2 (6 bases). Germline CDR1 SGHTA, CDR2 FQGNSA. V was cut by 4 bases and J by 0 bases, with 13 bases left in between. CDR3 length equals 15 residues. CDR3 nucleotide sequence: TGTGCCAGCAGCTACCTTAGCGGATCCTCCTACGAGCAGTACTTC. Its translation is CASSYLSGSSYEQYF.

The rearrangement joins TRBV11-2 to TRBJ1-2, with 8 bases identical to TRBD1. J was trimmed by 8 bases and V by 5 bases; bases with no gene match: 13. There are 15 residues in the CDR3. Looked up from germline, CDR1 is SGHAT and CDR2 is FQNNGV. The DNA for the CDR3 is TGTGCCAGCAGCCCGCAGGGCGCTTACAGGGGGGGCTACACCTTC. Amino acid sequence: CASSPQGAYRGGYTF. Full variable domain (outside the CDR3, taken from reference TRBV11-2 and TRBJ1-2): EAGVAQSPRYKIIEKRQSVAFWCNPISGHATLYWYQQILGQGPKLLIQFQNNGVVDDSQLPKDRFSAERLKGVDSTLKIQPAKLEDSAVYLCASSPQGAYRGGYTFGSGTRLTVV.

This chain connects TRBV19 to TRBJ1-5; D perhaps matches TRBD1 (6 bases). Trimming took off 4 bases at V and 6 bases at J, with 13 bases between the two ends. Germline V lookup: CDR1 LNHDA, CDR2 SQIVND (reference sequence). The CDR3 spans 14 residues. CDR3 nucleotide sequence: TGTGCCAGTAGTAACAGGGTGAGGGGTCAGCCCCAGCATTTT. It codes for CASSNRVRGQPQHF. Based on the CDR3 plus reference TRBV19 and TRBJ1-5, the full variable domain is DGGITQSPKYLFRKEGQNVTLSCEQNLNHDAMYWYRQDPGQGLRLIYYSQIVNDFQKGDIAEGYSVSREKKESFPLTVTSAQKNPTAFYLCASSNRVRGQPQHFGDGTRLSIL.

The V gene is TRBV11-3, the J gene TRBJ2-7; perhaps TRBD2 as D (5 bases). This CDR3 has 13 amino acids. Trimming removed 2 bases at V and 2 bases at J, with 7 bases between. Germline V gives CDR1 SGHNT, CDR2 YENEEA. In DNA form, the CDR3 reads TGTGCCAGCAGCTTAACGACTACCTACGAGCAGTACTTC. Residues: CASSLTTTYEQYF.

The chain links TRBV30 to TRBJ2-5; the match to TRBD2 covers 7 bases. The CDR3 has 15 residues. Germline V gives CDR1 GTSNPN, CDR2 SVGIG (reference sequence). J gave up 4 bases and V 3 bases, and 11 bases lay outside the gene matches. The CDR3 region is CAWREGLGPTETQYF. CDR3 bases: TGTGCCTGGAGAGAAGGACTAGGGCCGACAGAGACCCAGTACTTC.

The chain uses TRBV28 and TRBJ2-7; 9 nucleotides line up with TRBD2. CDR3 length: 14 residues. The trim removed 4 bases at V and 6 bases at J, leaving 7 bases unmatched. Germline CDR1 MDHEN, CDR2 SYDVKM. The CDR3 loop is CASSSRRGRGEQYF. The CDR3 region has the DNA TGTGCCAGCAGTTCCCGACGCGGGAGGGGCGAGCAGTACTTC.

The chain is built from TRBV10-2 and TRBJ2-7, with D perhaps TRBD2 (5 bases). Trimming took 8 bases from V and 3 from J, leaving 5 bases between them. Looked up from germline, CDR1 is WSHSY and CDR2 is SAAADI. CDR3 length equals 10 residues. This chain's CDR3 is CASGSYEQYF. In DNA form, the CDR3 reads TGCGCCAGCGGGAGCTACGAGCAGTACTTC.

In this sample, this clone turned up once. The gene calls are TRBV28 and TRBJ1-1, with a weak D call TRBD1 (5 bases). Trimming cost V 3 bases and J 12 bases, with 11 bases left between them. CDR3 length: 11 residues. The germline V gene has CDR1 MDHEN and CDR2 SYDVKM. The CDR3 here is CASSLLTESFF. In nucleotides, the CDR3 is TGTGCCAGCAGTTTGTTGACAGAGTCTTTCTTT.

CDR3 sequence reads: CASRDRGGDYGYTF. CDR3 in DNA: TGTGCCAGCAGAGACAGGGGAGGAGACTATGGCTACACCTTC. The V call is TRBV4-2, the J call TRBJ1-2, with 8 bases that match TRBD1. The CDR3 contains 14 residues. CDR1 is LGHNA, CDR2 YNFKEQ, per germline. Trimming cost V 6 bases and J 3 bases; bases outside gene matches: 6.

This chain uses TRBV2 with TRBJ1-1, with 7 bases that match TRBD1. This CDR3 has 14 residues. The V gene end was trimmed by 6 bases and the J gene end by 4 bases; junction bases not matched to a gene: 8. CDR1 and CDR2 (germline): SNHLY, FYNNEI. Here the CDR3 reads CASRATGIGTEAFF. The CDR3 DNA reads TGTGCCAGCAGAGCGACAGGGATCGGCACTGAAGCTTTCTTT.

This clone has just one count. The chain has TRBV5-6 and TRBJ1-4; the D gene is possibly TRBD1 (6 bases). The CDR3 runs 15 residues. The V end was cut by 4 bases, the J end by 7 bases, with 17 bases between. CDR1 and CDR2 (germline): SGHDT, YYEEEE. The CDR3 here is CASSDQAGDSEKLFF. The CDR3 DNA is TGTGCCAGCAGCGATCAAGCAGGGGATAGTGAAAAACTGTTTTTT.

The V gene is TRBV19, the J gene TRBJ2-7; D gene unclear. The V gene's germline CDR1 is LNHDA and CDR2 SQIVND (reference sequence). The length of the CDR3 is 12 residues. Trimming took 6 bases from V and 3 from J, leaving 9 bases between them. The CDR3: CASSSGGYEQYF. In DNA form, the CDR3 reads TGTGCCAGTAGCAGTGGCGGCTACGAGCAGTACTTC. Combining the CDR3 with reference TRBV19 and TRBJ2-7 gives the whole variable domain DGGITQSPKYLFRKEGQNVTLSCEQNLNHDAMYWYRQDPGQGLRLIYYSQIVNDFQKGDIAEGYSVSREKKESFPLTVTSAQKNPTAFYLCASSSGGYEQYFGPGTRLTVT.

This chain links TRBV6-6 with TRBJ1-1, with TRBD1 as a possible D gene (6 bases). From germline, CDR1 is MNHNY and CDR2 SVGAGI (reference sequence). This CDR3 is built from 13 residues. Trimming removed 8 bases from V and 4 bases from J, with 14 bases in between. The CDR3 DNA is TGTGCCAGCGGCCGGGGGGGCGTCACTGAAGCTTTCTTT. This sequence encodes CASGRGGVTEAFF.

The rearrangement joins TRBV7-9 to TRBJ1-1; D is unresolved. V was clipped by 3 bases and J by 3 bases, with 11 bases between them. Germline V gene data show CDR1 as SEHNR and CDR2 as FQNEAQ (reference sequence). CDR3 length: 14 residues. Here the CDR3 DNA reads TGTGCCAGCAGCTTGCATGGTGGGCACACTGAAGCTTTCTTT. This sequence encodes CASSLHGGHTEAFF.

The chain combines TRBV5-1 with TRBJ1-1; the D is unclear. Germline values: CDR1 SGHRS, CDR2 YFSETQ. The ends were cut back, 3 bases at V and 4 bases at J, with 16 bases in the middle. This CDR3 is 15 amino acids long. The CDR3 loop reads CASSSRGGMSTEAFF. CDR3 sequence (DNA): TGCGCCAGCAGCTCCCGGGGAGGGATGAGCACTGAAGCTTTCTTT.

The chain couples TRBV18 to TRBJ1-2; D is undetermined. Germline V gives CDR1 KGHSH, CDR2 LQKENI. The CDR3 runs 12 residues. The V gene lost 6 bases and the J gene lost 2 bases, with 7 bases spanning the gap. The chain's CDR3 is CASSSGNYGYTF. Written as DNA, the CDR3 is TGTGCCAGCTCGTCCGGGAACTATGGCTACACCTTC.

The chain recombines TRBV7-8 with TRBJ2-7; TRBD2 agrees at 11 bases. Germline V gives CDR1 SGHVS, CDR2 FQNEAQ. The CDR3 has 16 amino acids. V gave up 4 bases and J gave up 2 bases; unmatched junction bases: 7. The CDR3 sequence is CASSSAGTSGAYEQYF. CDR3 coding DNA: TGTGCCAGCAGCTCTGCCGGGACTAGCGGCGCCTACGAGCAGTACTTC.

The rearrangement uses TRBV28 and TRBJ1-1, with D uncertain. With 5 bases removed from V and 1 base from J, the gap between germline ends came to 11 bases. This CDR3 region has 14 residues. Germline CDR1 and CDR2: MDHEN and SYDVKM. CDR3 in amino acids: CASSAPGPNTEAFF. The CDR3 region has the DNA TGTGCCAGCAGTGCACCAGGTCCGAACACTGAAGCTTTCTTT.

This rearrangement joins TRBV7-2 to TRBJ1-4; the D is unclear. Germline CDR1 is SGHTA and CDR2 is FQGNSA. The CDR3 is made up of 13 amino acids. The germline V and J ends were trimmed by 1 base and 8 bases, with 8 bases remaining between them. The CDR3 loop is CASSLGYREKLFF. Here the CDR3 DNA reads TGTGCCAGCAGCTTAGGCTATCGGGAAAAACTGTTTTTT.

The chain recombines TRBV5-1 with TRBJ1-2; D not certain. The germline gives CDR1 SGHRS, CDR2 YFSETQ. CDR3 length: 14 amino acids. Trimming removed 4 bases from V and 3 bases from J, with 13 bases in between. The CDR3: CASSPTPGYYGYTF. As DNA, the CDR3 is TGCGCCAGCAGCCCTACCCCGGGGTACTATGGCTACACCTTC.

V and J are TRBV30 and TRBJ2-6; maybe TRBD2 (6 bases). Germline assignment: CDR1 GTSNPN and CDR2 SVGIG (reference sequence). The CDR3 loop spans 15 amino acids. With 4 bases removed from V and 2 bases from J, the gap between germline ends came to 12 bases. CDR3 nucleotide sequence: TGTGCCTGGAATTTTGGAGGGGCTGGGGCCAACGTCCTGACTTTC. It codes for CAWNFGGAGANVLTF.

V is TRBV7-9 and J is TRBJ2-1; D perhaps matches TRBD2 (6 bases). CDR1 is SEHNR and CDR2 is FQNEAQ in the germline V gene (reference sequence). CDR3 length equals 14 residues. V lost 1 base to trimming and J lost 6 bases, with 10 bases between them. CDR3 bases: TGTGCCAGCAGCTTAGGGACTACCGGCAATGAGCAGTTCTTC. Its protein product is CASSLGTTGNEQFF.

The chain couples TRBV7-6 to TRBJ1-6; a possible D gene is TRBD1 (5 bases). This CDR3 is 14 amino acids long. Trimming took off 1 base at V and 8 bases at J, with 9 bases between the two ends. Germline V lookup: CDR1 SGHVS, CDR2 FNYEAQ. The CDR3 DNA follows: TGTGCCAGCAGCTTAGTCCCGGGGGATTCACCCCTCCACTTT. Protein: CASSLVPGDSPLHF.